This record concerns one T cell receptor (beta chain) sequence. These data originate in a study of blood T cell repertoires in COVID-19. Overall study context: COVID-19 samples from acute and convalescent phases originated in the United States, Italy and Spain.

Libraries were prepared by immunoSEQ multiplex PCR; TCRdb keeps only in-frame clonotypes and omits some of them. This table has roughly 84,000 clones, roughly 80% appearing once. Unmatched junction bases numbered 3, after V lost 0 bases and J lost 8 bases. The CDR3 covers 14 residues. The germline CDR1 and CDR2 sequences are MNHEY and SVGAGI. This receptor was identified in a woman older than 75 with acute or convalescent COVID-19. Sequenced material: peripheral blood. The chain joins TRBV6-5 to TRBJ1-2; TRBD1 agrees at 10 bases. As DNA, the CDR3 is TGTGCCAGCAGTTACTCGAAGGACAGGGGGGGCTACACCTTC. Protein product: CASSYSKDRGGYTF.